Shown below are 10 T cell receptor beta chains from a single sample sequenced in a study of blood T cell repertoires in COVID-19. Profiled with immunoSEQ multiplex PCR; TCRdb holds only in-frame clones, not every one. The table includes around 280,000 clones, roughly 87% detected once. The material sequenced was peripheral blood. These receptors came from a woman aged 50 to 60 who had recovered from COVID-19.

This chain connects TRBV6-2 or TRBV6-3 to TRBJ1-2; D is unclear. This CDR3 comprises 17 residues. Deletions cut 2 bases from V and 4 bases from J, with 20 bases between. Per germline, CDR1 MNHEY and CDR2 SVGEGT. CDR3 in DNA: TGTGCCAGCAGTTACCCCGAGACTATTCCTGGAATCTATGGCTACACCTTC. Amino acid sequence: CASSYPETIPGIYGYTF.

The rearrangement joins TRBV11-3 to TRBJ2-1; weak D call: TRBD1 (5 bases). Germline assignment: CDR1 SGHNT and CDR2 YENEEA. Trimming pared 4 bases from V and 5 bases from J, leaving 15 bases between. The length of the CDR3 is 15 residues. CDR3 region: CASSSQGYGHNEQFF. As DNA, the CDR3 is TGTGCCAGCAGCTCTCAGGGATACGGCCACAATGAGCAGTTCTTC.

This clone has only one observation. The chain has TRBV4-3 and TRBJ2-5; D perhaps matches TRBD1 (5 bases). From germline, CDR1 is LGHNA and CDR2 YSLEER. The CDR3 has 14 amino acids. V lost 2 bases and J 1 base, leaving 8 bases between the germline ends. CDR3 sequence: CASSQTRAQETQYF. CDR3 DNA sequence: TGCGCCAGCAGCCAAACCAGGGCCCAAGAGACCCAGTACTTC.

This clone was seen just once. The chain links TRBV5-1 to TRBJ1-3; the match to TRBD1 covers 9 bases. Germline CDR1 SGHRS, CDR2 YFSETQ. J gave up 4 bases and V 0 bases, and 2 bases lay outside the gene matches. The CDR3 covers 15 residues. The CDR3 reads CASSLGGQGGNTIYF. In DNA, the CDR3 is TGCGCCAGCAGCTTGGGGGGACAGGGAGGAAACACCATATATTTT.

The sample holds many counts of this clone. The gene calls are TRBV30 and TRBJ1-2, with 8 positions matching TRBD1. J was trimmed by 7 bases and V by 3 bases; bases with no gene match: 7. CDR1 is GTSNPN, CDR2 SVGIG, per germline (reference sequence). The length of the CDR3 is 13 residues. CDR3 amino acids: CAWSQQGVGGYTF. The CDR3 DNA sequence: TGTGCCTGGAGCCAACAGGGGGTGGGTGGCTACACCTTC.

The chain links TRBV7-2 to TRBJ1-2, with a tentative D call TRBD1 (5 bases). This CDR3 region has 14 residues. Germline-derived CDR1 and CDR2 are SGHTA and FQGNSA. Trimming took 4 bases from V and 7 from J, leaving 16 bases between them. CDR3 protein: CASSSPLGEAGYTF. The CDR3 bases are TGTGCCAGCAGCTCCCCCTTAGGGGAGGCTGGCTACACCTTC. The whole variable domain, filled in from reference TRBV7-2 and TRBJ1-2, reads GAGVSQSPSNKVTEKGKDVELRCDPISGHTALYWYRQSLGQGLEFLIYFQGNSAPDKSGLPSDRFSAERTGGSVSTLTIQRTQQEDSAVYLCASSSPLGEAGYTFGSGTRLTVV.

This chain uses TRBV13 with TRBJ1-3; D possibly corresponds to TRBD1 (6 bases). Germline loops: CDR1 PRHDT, CDR2 FYEKMQ (reference sequence). V lost 5 bases, J lost 0 bases, and 11 bases lay in between. The CDR3 covers 15 residues. In nucleotides, the CDR3 is TGTGCCAGCAGCGACCAGGGGTTCTCTGGAAACACCATATATTTT. This translates into CASSDQGFSGNTIYF.

The gene calls are TRBV5-5 and TRBJ1-4; TRBD1 aligns across 10 bases. Per germline, CDR1 SGHKS and CDR2 YYEKEE (reference sequence). The CDR3 is made up of 17 amino acids. With V trimmed by 5 bases and J by 8 bases, 15 bases remained unmatched. The CDR3 nucleotides are TGTGCCAGCAGTTCTGTGTGGACAGGGGGTGTAGGAGAAAAACTGTTTTTT. Translation: CASSSVWTGGVGEKLFF.

CDR3 coding DNA: TGTGCCAGCAGCGCTAGCGGGCGGCCCTACGAGCAGTACTTC. This gives the protein CASSASGRPYEQYF. The chain is built from TRBV9 and TRBJ2-7; 8 bases match TRBD2. The CDR3 has 14 residues. Germline assignment: CDR1 SGDLS and CDR2 YYNGEE. The V gene end was trimmed by 3 bases and the J gene end by 2 bases; junction bases not matched to a gene: 4.

This clone occurred once. The chain combines TRBV5-1 with TRBJ1-2; a weak D match, TRBD1 (6 bases). Looked up from germline, CDR1 is SGHRS and CDR2 is YFSETQ. The CDR3 consists of 17 residues. The ends were cut back, 0 bases at V and 2 bases at J, with 17 bases in the middle. The CDR3 DNA sequence: TGCGCCAGCAGCTTGGGATTGGGTGGTCAGGGGAACTATGGCTACACCTTC. Amino acid sequence: CASSLGLGGQGNYGYTF.